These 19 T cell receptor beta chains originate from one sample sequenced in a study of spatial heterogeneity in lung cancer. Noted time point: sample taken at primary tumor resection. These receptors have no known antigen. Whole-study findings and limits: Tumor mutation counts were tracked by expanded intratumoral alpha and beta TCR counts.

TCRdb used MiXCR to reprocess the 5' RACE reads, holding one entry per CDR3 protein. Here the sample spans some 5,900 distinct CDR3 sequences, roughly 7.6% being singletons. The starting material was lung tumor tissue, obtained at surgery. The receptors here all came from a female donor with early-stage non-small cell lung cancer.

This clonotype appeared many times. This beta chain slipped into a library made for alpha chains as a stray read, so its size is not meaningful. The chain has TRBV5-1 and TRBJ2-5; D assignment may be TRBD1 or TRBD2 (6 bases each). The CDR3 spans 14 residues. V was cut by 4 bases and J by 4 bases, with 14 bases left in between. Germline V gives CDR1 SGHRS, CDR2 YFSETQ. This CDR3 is CASSPTGGTETQYF. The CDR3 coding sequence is TGCGCCAGCAGCCCTACCGGGGGCACAGAGACCCAGTACTTC.

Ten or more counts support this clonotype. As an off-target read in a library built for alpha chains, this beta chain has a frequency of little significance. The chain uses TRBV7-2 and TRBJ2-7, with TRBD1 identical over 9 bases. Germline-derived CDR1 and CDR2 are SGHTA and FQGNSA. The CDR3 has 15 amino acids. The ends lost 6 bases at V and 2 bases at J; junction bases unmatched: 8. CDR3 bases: TGTGCCAGCAGTCCCGGGACAGGGTTCACCTACGAGCAGTACTTC. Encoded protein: CASSPGTGFTYEQYF.

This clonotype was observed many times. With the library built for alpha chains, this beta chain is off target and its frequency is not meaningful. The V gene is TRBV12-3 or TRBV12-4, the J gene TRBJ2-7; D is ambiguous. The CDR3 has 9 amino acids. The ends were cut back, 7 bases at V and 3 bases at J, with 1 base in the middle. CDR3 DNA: TGTGCCAGCAACTACGAGCAGTACTTC. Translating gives CASNYEQYF.

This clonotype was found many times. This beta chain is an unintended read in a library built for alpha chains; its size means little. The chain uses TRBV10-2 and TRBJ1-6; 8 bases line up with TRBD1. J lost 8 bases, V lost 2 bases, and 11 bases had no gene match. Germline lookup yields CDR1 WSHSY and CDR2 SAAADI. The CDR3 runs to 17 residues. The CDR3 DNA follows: TGCGCCAGCAGTGAGCCGGCAGGGGGCGCGGAATATTCACCCCTCCACTTT. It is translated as CASSEPAGGAEYSPLHF.

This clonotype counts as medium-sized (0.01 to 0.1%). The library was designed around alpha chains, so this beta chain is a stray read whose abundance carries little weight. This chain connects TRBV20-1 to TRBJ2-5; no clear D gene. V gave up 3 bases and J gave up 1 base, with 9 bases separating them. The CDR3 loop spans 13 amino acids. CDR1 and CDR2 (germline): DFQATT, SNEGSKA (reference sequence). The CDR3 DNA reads TGCAGTGCTAGTGGTCCTAGCCAAGAGACCCAGTACTTC. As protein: CSASGPSQETQYF.

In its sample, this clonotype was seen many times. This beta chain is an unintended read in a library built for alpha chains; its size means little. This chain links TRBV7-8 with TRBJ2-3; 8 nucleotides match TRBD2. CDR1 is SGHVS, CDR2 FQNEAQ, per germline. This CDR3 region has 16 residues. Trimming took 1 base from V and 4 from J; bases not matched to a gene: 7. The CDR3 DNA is TGTGCCAGCAGCTTAGGTGCGGGACTAGAACCAGATACGCAGTATTTT. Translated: CASSLGAGLEPDTQYF.

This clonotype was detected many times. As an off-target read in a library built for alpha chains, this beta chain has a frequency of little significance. In DNA, the CDR3 is TGCAGTGCCCAACCTACTAGCGGGAGCTTCAATGAGCAGTTCTTC. This gives the protein CSAQPTSGSFNEQFF. V usage is TRBV20-1 and J usage is TRBJ2-1; the match to TRBD2 covers 11 bases. The CDR3 has 15 amino acids. Per germline, CDR1 DFQATT and CDR2 SNEGSKA (reference sequence). V was pared by 6 bases and J by 6 bases, with 10 bases of the junction left unmatched.

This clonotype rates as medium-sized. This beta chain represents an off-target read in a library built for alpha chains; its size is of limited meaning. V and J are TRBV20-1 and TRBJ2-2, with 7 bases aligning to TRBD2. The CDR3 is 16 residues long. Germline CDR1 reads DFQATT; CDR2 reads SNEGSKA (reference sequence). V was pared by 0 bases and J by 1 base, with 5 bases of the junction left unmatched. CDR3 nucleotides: TGCAGTGCTAGAGATGCCCAGCGGGAGAACACCGGGGAGCTGTTTTTT. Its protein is CSARDAQRENTGELFF.

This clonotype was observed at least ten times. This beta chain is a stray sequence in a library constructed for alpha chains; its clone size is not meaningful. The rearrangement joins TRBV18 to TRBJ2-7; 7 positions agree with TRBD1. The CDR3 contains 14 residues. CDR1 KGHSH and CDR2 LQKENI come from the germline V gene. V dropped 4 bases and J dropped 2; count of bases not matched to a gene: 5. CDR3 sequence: CASSRGDRPYEQYF. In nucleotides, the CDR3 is TGTGCCAGCTCACGAGGGGACAGACCCTACGAGCAGTACTTC.

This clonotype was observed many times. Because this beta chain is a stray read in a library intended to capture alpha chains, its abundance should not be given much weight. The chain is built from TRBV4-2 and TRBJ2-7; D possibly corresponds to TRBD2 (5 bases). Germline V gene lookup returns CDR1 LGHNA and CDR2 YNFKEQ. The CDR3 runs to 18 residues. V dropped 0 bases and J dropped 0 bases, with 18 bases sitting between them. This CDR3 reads CASSQDQVGAESSYEQYF. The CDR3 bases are TGTGCCAGCAGCCAAGATCAGGTTGGAGCGGAGAGCTCCTACGAGCAGTACTTC.

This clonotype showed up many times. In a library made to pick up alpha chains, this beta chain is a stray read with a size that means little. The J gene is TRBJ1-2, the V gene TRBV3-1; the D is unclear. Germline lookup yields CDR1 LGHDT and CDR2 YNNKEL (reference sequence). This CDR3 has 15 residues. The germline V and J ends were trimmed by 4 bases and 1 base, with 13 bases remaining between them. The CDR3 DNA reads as TGTGCCAGCAGCCCGAAGTCGACCCTTAACTATGGCTACACCTTC. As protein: CASSPKSTLNYGYTF.

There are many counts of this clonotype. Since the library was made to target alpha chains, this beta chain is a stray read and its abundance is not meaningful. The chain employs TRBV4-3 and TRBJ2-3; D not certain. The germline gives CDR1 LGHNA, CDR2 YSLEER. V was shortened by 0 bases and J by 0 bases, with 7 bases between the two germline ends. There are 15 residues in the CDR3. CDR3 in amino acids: CASSQEGRSTDTQYF. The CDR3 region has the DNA TGCGCCAGCAGCCAAGAGGGTAGAAGCACAGATACGCAGTATTTT.

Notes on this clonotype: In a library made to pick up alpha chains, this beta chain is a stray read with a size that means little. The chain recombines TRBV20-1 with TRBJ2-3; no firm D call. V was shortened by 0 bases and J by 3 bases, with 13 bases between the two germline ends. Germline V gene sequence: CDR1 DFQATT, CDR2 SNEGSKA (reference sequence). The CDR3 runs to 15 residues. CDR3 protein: CSARDLGESTDTQYF. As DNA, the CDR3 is TGCAGTGCTAGAGATCTTGGGGAAAGTACAGATACGCAGTATTTT.

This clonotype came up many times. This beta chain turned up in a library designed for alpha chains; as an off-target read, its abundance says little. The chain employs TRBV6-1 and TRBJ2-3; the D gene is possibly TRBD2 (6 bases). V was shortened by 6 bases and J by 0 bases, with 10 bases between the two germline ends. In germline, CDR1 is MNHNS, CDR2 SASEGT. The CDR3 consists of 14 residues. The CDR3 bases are TGTGCCAGCAGGCGGGAACGCAGCACAGATACGCAGTATTTT. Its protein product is CASRRERSTDTQYF.

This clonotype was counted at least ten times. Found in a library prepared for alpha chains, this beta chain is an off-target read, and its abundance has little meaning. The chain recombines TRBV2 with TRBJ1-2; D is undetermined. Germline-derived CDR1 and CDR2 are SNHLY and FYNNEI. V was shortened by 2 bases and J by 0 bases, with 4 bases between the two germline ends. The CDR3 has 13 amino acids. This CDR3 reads CASSESSNYGYTF. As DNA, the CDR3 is TGTGCCAGCAGTGAAAGTTCTAACTATGGCTACACCTTC. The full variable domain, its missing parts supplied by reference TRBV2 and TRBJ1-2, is EPEVTQTPSHQVTQMGQEVILRCVPISNHLYFYWYRQILGQKVEFLVSFYNNEISEKSEIFDDQFSVERPDGSNFTLKIRSTKLEDSAMYFCASSESSNYGYTFGSGTRLTVV.

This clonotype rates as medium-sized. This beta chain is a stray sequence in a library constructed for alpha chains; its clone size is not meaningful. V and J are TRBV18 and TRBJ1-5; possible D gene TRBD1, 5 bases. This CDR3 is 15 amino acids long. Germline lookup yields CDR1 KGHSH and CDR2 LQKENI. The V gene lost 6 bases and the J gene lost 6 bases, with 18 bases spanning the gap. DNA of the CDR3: TGTGCCAGCTCGGATCAACAGGCAGTCGGTCAGCCCCAGCATTTT. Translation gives CASSDQQAVGQPQHF.

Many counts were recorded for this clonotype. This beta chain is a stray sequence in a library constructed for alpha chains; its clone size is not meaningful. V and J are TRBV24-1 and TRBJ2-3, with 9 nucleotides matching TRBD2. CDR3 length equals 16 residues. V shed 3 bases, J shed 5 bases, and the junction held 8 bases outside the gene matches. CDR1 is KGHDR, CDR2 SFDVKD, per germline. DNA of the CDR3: TGTGCCACCAGTGATCCAGACCCTAGCGGGAAAGATACGCAGTATTTT. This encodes CATSDPDPSGKDTQYF.

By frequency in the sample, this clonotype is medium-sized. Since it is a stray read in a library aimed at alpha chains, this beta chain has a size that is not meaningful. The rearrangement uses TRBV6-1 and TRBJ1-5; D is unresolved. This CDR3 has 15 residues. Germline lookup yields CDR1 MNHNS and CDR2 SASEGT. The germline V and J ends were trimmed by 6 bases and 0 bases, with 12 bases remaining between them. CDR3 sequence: CASRDSGYSNQPQHF. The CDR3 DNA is TGTGCCAGCAGGGACTCCGGGTATAGCAATCAGCCCCAGCATTTT.

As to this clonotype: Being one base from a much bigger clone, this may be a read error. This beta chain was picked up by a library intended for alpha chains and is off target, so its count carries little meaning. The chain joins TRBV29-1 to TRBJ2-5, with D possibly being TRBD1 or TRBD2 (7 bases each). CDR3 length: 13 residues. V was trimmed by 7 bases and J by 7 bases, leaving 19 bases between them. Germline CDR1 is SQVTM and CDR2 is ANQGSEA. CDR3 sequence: CSAAGGAQTTQYF. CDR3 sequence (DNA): TGCAGCGCCGCAGGGGGGGCACAAACGACCCAGTACTTC.